The clone carrying this TCR beta chain came up many times. The CDR3 has 14 residues. Germline values: CDR1 SQVTM, CDR2 ANQGSEA. V trimming: 5 bases; J trimming: 1 base; junction bases outside the gene matches: 3. The sample originates from a study of read filtering for tumor transcriptome and immune sequencing. On the study more broadly: By R-ISS, stages I, II and III held around 8, 16 and 7 patients.

This library used around 0.4 ug RNA and molecular barcoded adaptors spanning alpha/delta and beta/gamma chains. TCRdb passed the reads through MiXCR, listing each CDR3 protein once. The table records under 50,000 distinct CDR3 sequences, roughly 13% of them present only once. This clonotype originated in a donor over 35 with multiple myeloma. Sequenced material: a population of CD138-negative cells sorted from bone marrow. V gene TRBV29-1 combines with J gene TRBJ2-3, with TRBD1 identical over 10 bases. This chain's CDR3 is CSVWDRGGTDTQYF. The DNA for the CDR3 is TGCAGCGTTTGGGACAGGGGAGGCACAGATACGCAGTATTTT.